Following are 27 T cell receptor beta chains from one sample sequenced in a study of cytomegalovirus exposure and HLA in healthy donors. With 60 Vbeta and 13 Jbeta primers, the PCR was carried out. Profiled with immunoSEQ multiplex PCR; TCRdb holds only in-frame clones, not every one. The sample has more than 110,000 clones, around 9.7% seen once; the top ten hold approximately 1.7%. Material for sequencing was PBMCs. The receptors stem from a man aged 45 to 65 in good health and CMV-seronegative.

The chain joins TRBV7-9 to TRBJ1-5; 10 bases are a match to TRBD1. Germline CDR1 SEHNR, CDR2 FQNEAQ (reference sequence). CDR3 length: 17 residues. V was clipped by 3 bases and J by 0 bases; unmatched bases: 5. Here the CDR3 reads CASSLGTGAFSNQPQHF. CDR3 nucleotides: TGTGCCAGCAGCTTGGGGACAGGGGCGTTTAGCAATCAGCCCCAGCATTTT.

This chain uses TRBV11-3 with TRBJ2-5; 7 positions match TRBD1. Germline assignment: CDR1 SGHNT and CDR2 YENEEA. The CDR3 is made up of 16 amino acids. The ends lost 2 bases at V and 5 bases at J; junction bases unmatched: 11. The CDR3 DNA reads as TGTGCCAGCAGCTTAAGGAGACAGGGAATTGGGGAGACCCAGTACTTC. Protein sequence: CASSLRRQGIGETQYF.

This clone was counted a few times. V is TRBV9 and J is TRBJ2-7, with TRBD1 matching 10 bases. The CDR3 sequence is 16 residues long. CDR1 and CDR2 (germline): SGDLS, YYNGEE. Unmatched junction bases numbered 6, after V lost 3 bases and J lost 0 bases. CDR3 DNA: TGTGCCAGCAGCGGGGGGACAGGGGCGGGCTCCTACGAGCAGTACTTC. It is translated as CASSGGTGAGSYEQYF.

The chain is built from TRBV7-3 and TRBJ1-5; 8 nucleotides match TRBD1. V lost 2 bases and J lost 0; bases outside the gene matches: 21. The CDR3 length is 22 residues. In germline, CDR1 is SGHTA, CDR2 FQGTGA. CDR3 sequence (DNA): TGTGCCAGCAGCTTACTTAGGCGGACAGGGAATGCCACATTAAATAGCAATCAGCCCCAGCATTTT. Amino acids: CASSLLRRTGNATLNSNQPQHF.

This clone was found a few times. Its ends do not fully match the called genes, so a read error is possible. The rearrangement joins TRBV28 to TRBJ2-2; the D is unclear. Germline values: CDR1 MDHEN, CDR2 SYDVKM. This CDR3 region has 12 residues. The CDR3 nucleotides read TGTACCAGCAGTCTGAACACCGGGGAGCTGTTTTTT. It codes for CTSSLNTGELFF.

The chain has TRBV7-3 and TRBJ2-5; the D is unclear. Trimming removed 1 base from V and 1 base from J, with 7 bases in between. The germline V gene encodes CDR1 SGHTA and CDR2 FQGTGA. The CDR3 loop spans 14 amino acids. The CDR3 coding sequence is TGTGCCAGCAGCTTAAAGAGTGGCCAAGAGACCCAGTACTTC. It encodes CASSLKSGQETQYF.

The chain is built from TRBV7-2 and TRBJ1-5; TRBD1 is a possible D gene (5 bases). The V end lost 2 bases, the J end lost 3 bases, and 11 bases lay between the germline ends. CDR1 and CDR2 (germline): SGHTA, FQGNSA. CDR3 size: 15 residues. CDR3 protein: CASSLKGSPNQPQHF. In DNA form, the CDR3 reads TGTGCCAGCAGCTTAAAGGGGTCGCCCAATCAGCCCCAGCATTTT. The variable domain in full, with the rest retrieved from reference TRBV7-2 and TRBJ1-5, is GAGVSQSPSNKVTEKGKDVELRCDPISGHTALYWYRQSLGQGLEFLIYFQGNSAPDKSGLPSDRFSAERTGGSVSTLTIQRTQQEDSAVYLCASSLKGSPNQPQHFGDGTRLSIL.

This clone has just a few counts. V usage is TRBV7-7 and J usage is TRBJ2-7, with D uncertain. CDR3 length equals 16 residues. Per germline, CDR1 SSHAT and CDR2 FNYEAQ (reference sequence). V was cut by 5 bases and J by 0 bases, with 17 bases left in between. CDR3 nucleotides: TGTGCCAGCAGCCCGTTGAGTCAGGTCGGCTCCTACGAGCAGTACTTC. Protein: CASSPLSQVGSYEQYF.

The V call is TRBV2, the J call TRBJ2-7; 11 bases match TRBD1. Germline V gene lookup returns CDR1 SNHLY and CDR2 FYNNEI. CDR3 size: 12 residues. Trimming took 6 bases from V and 5 from J; bases not matched to a gene: 0. CDR3 nucleotides: TGTGCCAGCAGGGGACAGGGGGACGAGCAGTACTTC. Translation gives CASRGQGDEQYF.

The chain carries TRBV6-1 and TRBJ1-1; TRBD1 matches 8 bases. Germline CDR1 and CDR2: MNHNS and SASEGT. The V and J ends lost 1 base and 5 bases, in that order; junction bases with no gene match: 6. This CDR3 region has 15 residues. The CDR3 coding sequence is TGTGCCAGCAGTGAAGTCCAGGGGGCAATTACTGAAGCTTTCTTT. It codes for CASSEVQGAITEAFF.

Only a few counts were recorded for this clone. An end of the junction does not agree with germline; a read error may underlie this. The J gene is TRBJ2-7, the V gene TRBV7-6; TRBD2 aligns across 9 bases. CDR1 and CDR2 (germline): SGHVS, FNYEAQ. The CDR3 has 15 amino acids. The CDR3 nucleotides read TGTGCCAGCAGCTCTAGCGGGGTGAGCTCCTACGGGCAGTACTTC. It codes for CASSSSGVSSYGQYF.

This chain links TRBV25-1 with TRBJ2-4; possibly TRBD1 for D (6 bases). The CDR3 has 15 residues. CDR1 is MGHDK and CDR2 is SYGVNS in the germline V gene. V dropped 3 bases and J dropped 10 bases, with 19 bases sitting between them. The CDR3 nucleotides are TGTGCCAGCAGTGATGAATCTTACAGGGAAGAAATTCAGTACTTC. The encoded protein is CASSDESYREEIQYF.

The CDR3 is CASTAPQGRNTEAFF. CDR3 nucleotides: TGCGCCAGCACCGCGCCCCAGGGAAGGAACACTGAAGCTTTCTTT. J is TRBJ1-1 and V is TRBV10-2; perhaps TRBD1 as D (5 bases). Trimming shortened V by 7 bases and J by 1 base, and 16 bases separated the two germline ends. This CDR3 region has 15 residues. The V gene's germline CDR1 is WSHSY and CDR2 SAAADI.

This chain joins TRBV11-2 and TRBJ2-5, with D perhaps matching TRBD2 (5 bases). The CDR3 runs 13 residues. V gave up 0 bases and J gave up 5 bases, with 7 bases separating them. In germline, CDR1 is SGHAT, CDR2 FQNNGV. The CDR3 loop is CASSLERRETQYF. The CDR3 DNA reads TGTGCCAGCAGCTTAGAGAGGAGGGAGACCCAGTACTTC.

The V and J genes are TRBV30 and TRBJ1-3; D uncertain. This CDR3 is 14 amino acids long. Germline-derived CDR1 and CDR2 are GTSNPN and SVGIG (reference sequence). Between the trimmed V and J ends, which lost 5 bases and 2 bases, there was a span of 13 bases. The CDR3 DNA follows: TGTGCCTGGCTGTCGGGGTTCGCTGGAAACACCATATATTTT. It codes for CAWLSGFAGNTIYF. Full variable domain (rest looked up from reference TRBV30 and TRBJ1-3): SQTIHQWPATLVQPVGSPLSLECTVEGTSNPNLYWYRQAAGRGLQLLFYSVGIGQISSEVPQNLSASRPQDRQFILSSKKLLLSDSGFYLCAWLSGFAGNTIYFGEGSWLTVV.

This clone was seen only a few times. The chain couples TRBV7-2 to TRBJ2-1; 8 bases agree with TRBD1. V lost 2 bases to trimming and J lost 6 bases; unmatched junction nucleotides: 15. The length of the CDR3 is 18 residues. Germline CDR1 is SGHTA and CDR2 is FQGNSA. CDR3 region: CASSLRQGARRFFNEQFF. The CDR3 region has the DNA TGTGCCAGCAGCTTACGGCAGGGGGCGCGCAGGTTTTTCAATGAGCAGTTCTTC.

The rearrangement uses TRBV5-4 and TRBJ1-4, with 9 bases identical to TRBD1. In germline, CDR1 is SGHNT, CDR2 YYREEE (reference sequence). This CDR3 contains 14 residues. The junction had 4 bases not matched to a gene; V was cut back by 3 bases and J by 7 bases. The CDR3 region has the DNA TGTGCCAGCAGCTCCGGGACAGGGAGTGAAAAACTGTTTTTT. Protein: CASSSGTGSEKLFF.

This clone was observed a handful of times. The chain uses TRBV14 and TRBJ1-1; 7 bases align to TRBD1. The trim removed 4 bases at V and 1 base at J, leaving 15 bases unmatched. Germline CDR1 reads SGHDN; CDR2 reads FVKESK. This CDR3 region has 18 residues. The CDR3 protein is CASSPHGRDRVRNTEAFF. The CDR3 DNA follows: TGTGCCAGCAGCCCCCACGGGCGAGACAGGGTGAGGAACACTGAAGCTTTCTTT.

The chain combines TRBV7-9 with TRBJ2-5; D possibly corresponds to TRBD2 (5 bases). The germline V gene has CDR1 SEHNR and CDR2 FQNEAQ (reference sequence). The CDR3 extends over 12 amino acids. Deletions cut 10 bases from V and 5 bases from J, with 14 bases between. The CDR3 sequence is CATGGRRETQYF. The CDR3 region has the DNA TGTGCCACCGGTGGCCGGAGGGAGACCCAGTACTTC. Looking up the rest from reference TRBV7-9 and TRBJ2-5 gives the full variable domain: DTGVSQNPRHKITKRGQNVTFRCDPISEHNRLYWYRQTLGQGPEFLTYFQNEAQLEKSRLLSDRFSAERPKGSFSTLEIQRTEQGDSAMYLCATGGRRETQYFGPGTRLLVL.

The V and J genes are TRBV27 and TRBJ2-1, with a tentative D call TRBD2 (6 bases). CDR1 is MNHEY, CDR2 SMNVEV, per germline (reference sequence). This CDR3 is 15 amino acids long. V lost 5 bases to trimming and J lost 2 bases, with 13 bases between them. The CDR3 here is CASSPGDSTYNEQFF. CDR3 coding DNA: TGTGCCAGCAGTCCGGGGGATTCCACCTACAATGAGCAGTTCTTC.

Only a few counts were recorded for this clone. The gene calls are TRBV15 and TRBJ2-5; D might be TRBD1 (6 bases). Trimming removed 1 base at V and 2 bases at J, with 14 bases between. CDR3 length equals 16 residues. Germline CDR1 LNHNV, CDR2 YYDKDF (reference sequence). The CDR3: CATSRGQERLQETQYF. The DNA for the CDR3 is TGTGCCACCAGCAGAGGACAGGAGAGACTACAAGAGACCCAGTACTTC.

This clone turned up a few times. The V and J genes are TRBV19 and TRBJ2-5; D is uncertain. V lost 5 bases to trimming and J lost 4 bases, with 11 bases between them. The CDR3 is 13 amino acids. Germline lookup yields CDR1 LNHDA and CDR2 SQIVND (reference sequence). CDR3 region: CASSPEVLETQYF. The DNA for the CDR3 is TGTGCCAGTAGTCCCGAGGTCCTAGAGACCCAGTACTTC. The full variable domain, in which reference TRBV19 and TRBJ2-5 provide the parts outside the CDR3, is DGGITQSPKYLFRKEGQNVTLSCEQNLNHDAMYWYRQDPGQGLRLIYYSQIVNDFQKGDIAEGYSVSREKKESFPLTVTSAQKNPTAFYLCASSPEVLETQYFGPGTRLLVL.

V is TRBV18 and J is TRBJ2-7, with 9 positions matching TRBD1. The germline CDR1 and CDR2 sequences are KGHSH and LQKENI. CDR3 length: 13 amino acids. V shed 5 bases, J shed 4 bases, and the junction held 3 bases outside the gene matches. CDR3: CASSSDRGYEQYF. CDR3 nucleotides: TGTGCCAGCTCATCGGACAGGGGTTACGAGCAGTACTTC.

The gene calls are TRBV28 and TRBJ2-3; TRBD2 matches at 7 bases. The CDR3 loop spans 14 amino acids. V gave up 4 bases and J gave up 2 bases; unmatched junction bases: 3. The germline gives CDR1 MDHEN, CDR2 SYDVKM. The CDR3 spells CASSSSGVTDTQYF. For the CDR3, the DNA is TGTGCCAGCAGTTCGAGCGGGGTCACAGATACGCAGTATTTT.

The table lists this clone with a few counts. The chain employs TRBV7-8 and TRBJ1-5; TRBD1 matches 7 bases. With V trimmed by 5 bases and J by 4 bases, 11 bases remained unmatched. The CDR3 extends over 16 amino acids. Germline CDR1 SGHVS, CDR2 FQNEAQ. The CDR3 nucleotides read TGTGCCAGCAGCCCCCGACAGGGCGTCTTGAATCAGCCCCAGCATTTT. Amino acid sequence: CASSPRQGVLNQPQHF.

Comments on this clone: Other DNA sequences in this specimen translate into the identical CDR3. V gene TRBV19 combines with J gene TRBJ1-5; 9 bases are a match to TRBD1. This CDR3 has 16 residues. Germline trimming cut 5 bases from V and 5 bases from J; bases unmatched to any gene: 10. The V gene's germline CDR1 is LNHDA and CDR2 SQIVND (reference sequence). The CDR3 spells CASSPVDRGGYQPQHF. CDR3 bases: TGTGCCAGTAGTCCGGTGGACAGGGGAGGTTATCAGCCCCAGCATTTT.

This clone was detected only a few times. The V call is TRBV11-2, the J call TRBJ2-2, with a weak D call TRBD2 (6 bases). This CDR3 comprises 15 residues. V dropped 5 bases and J dropped 4 bases, with 14 bases sitting between them. The germline CDR1 and CDR2 sequences are SGHAT and FQNNGV. The CDR3 region has the DNA TGTGCCAGCAGCCAAGCCGGGGGTCCCACCGGGGAGCTGTTTTTT. As protein: CASSQAGGPTGELFF.